This TCR beta chain was retrieved from a study of Ad26.COV2.S vaccination and SARS-CoV-2 variants. The V end lost 0 bases, the J end lost 4 bases, and 12 bases lay between the germline ends. Germline CDR1 and CDR2: SGHRS and YFSETQ. CDR3 length: 15 residues. The method was immunoSEQ multiplex PCR; TCRdb's version includes in-frame clones alone and lacks a portion of them. Of some 250,000 clones in the sample, 88% were seen once. Regarding treatment: around 19 received Ad26.COV2.S at low or high dose, single or two shots; 5 received placebo; per-sample allocation not given. Vaccine and placebo recipients were sampled on day 63 after the first injection.

This chain uses TRBV5-1 with TRBJ2-3; unclear D gene. The starting material was peripheral blood, obtained in a trial of Ad26.COV2.S vaccine versus placebo. The TCR was taken from a person aged 18-65 years who received the Ad26.COV2.S COVID-19 vaccine or a placebo. The CDR3 DNA reads as TGCGCCAGCAGCTTGGCCGGTCGTGGGTCAGATACGCAGTATTTT. Translated, it gives CASSLAGRGSDTQYF. Using reference TRBV5-1 and TRBJ2-3 for the parts outside the CDR3, the full variable domain is KAGVTQTPRYLIKTRGQQVTLSCSPISGHRSVSWYQQTPGQGLQFLFEYFSETQRNKGNFPGRFSGRQFSNSRSEMNVSTLELGDSALYLCASSLAGRGSDTQYFGPGTRLTVL.